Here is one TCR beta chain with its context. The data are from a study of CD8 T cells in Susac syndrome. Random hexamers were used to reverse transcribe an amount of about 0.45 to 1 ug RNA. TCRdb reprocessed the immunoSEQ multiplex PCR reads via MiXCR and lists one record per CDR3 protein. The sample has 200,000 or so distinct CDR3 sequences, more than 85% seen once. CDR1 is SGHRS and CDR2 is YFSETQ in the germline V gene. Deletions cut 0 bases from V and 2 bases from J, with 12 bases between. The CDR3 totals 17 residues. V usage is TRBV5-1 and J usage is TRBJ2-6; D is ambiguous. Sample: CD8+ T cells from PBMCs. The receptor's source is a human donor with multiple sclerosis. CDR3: CASSLDLPGTGANVLTF. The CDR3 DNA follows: TGCGCCAGCAGCTTGGACTTACCTGGGACTGGGGCCAACGTCCTGACTTTC.